Below are 15 T cell receptor beta chains sequenced from a single sample in a study of cytomegalovirus exposure and HLA in healthy donors. 60 Vbeta and 13 Jbeta primers were used in PCR. Using immunoSEQ multiplex PCR, the repertoire was profiled, and TCRdb retains in-frame clones only, with some absent. The sample includes about 93,000 clones, roughly 79% of them seen just once. Specimen: PBMCs. All receptors derive from a man under 40 in good health and CMV-seronegative.

This sequence joins TRBV2 and TRBJ2-5, with 8 bases matching TRBD1. The J segment lost 5 bases and the V segment lost 6 bases, leaving 11 bases of the junction unmatched. The V gene's germline CDR1 is SNHLY and CDR2 FYNNEI. The CDR3 covers 15 residues. CDR3: CASRADRAAGETQYF. For the CDR3, the DNA is TGTGCCAGCAGAGCGGACAGGGCCGCTGGGGAGACCCAGTACTTC. The full variable domain, with the rest looked up from reference TRBV2 and TRBJ2-5, is EPEVTQTPSHQVTQMGQEVILRCVPISNHLYFYWYRQILGQKVEFLVSFYNNEISEKSEIFDDQFSVERPDGSNFTLKIRSTKLEDSAMYFCASRADRAAGETQYFGPGTRLLVL.

This clone was recorded only once. The rearrangement uses TRBV11-2 and TRBJ2-3, with TRBD2 identical over 7 bases. CDR1 and CDR2 from the germline V gene are SGHAT and FQNNGV. The CDR3 has 14 residues. V dropped 5 bases and J dropped 3; count of bases not matched to a gene: 5. CDR3 protein: CASSMLAGTDTQYF. The CDR3 region has the DNA TGTGCCAGCAGCATGTTAGCGGGTACAGATACGCAGTATTTT.

The rearrangement uses TRBV23-1 and TRBJ2-5; 8 positions match TRBD1. TRBV23-1 is designated an ORF whose function remains uncertain. The ends lost 4 bases at V and 2 bases at J; junction bases unmatched: 15. The CDR3 contains 18 residues. Here the CDR3 DNA reads TGCGCCAGCAGTCCTCGGCCCGTGACAGGGGCTCCTCAAGAGACCCAGTACTTC. It codes for CASSPRPVTGAPQETQYF.

The CDR3 reads CASSSFPGSYNEQFF. DNA of the CDR3: TGCGCCAGCAGCTCATTTCCGGGTTCCTACAATGAGCAGTTCTTC. V usage is TRBV4-3 and J usage is TRBJ2-1; D unresolved. The CDR3 sequence is 15 residues long. V lost 5 bases and J 1 base, leaving 12 bases between the germline ends. Germline V gene data show CDR1 as LGHNA and CDR2 as YSLEER.

This chain connects TRBV6-4 to TRBJ1-1; D is perhaps TRBD1 (5 bases). Germline V CDR1 and CDR2: MRHNA, SNTAGT. V was pared by 3 bases and J by 7 bases, with 12 bases between. CDR3 length: 13 residues. CDR3: CASSEQDGVEAFF. The CDR3 DNA reads TGTGCCAGCAGTGAACAGGATGGCGTTGAAGCTTTCTTT.

The gene calls are TRBV19 and TRBJ2-7; D possibly corresponds to TRBD2 (7 bases). Germline V gene sequence: CDR1 LNHDA, CDR2 SQIVND (reference sequence). V was clipped by 3 bases and J by 3 bases, with 12 bases between them. The CDR3 loop spans 14 amino acids. This chain's CDR3 is CASSMRGRDYEQYV. The CDR3 DNA follows: TGTGCCAGTAGTATGCGGGGGCGCGACTACGAGCAGTACGTC.

J is TRBJ2-7 and V is TRBV7-8, with D uncertain. Per the germline V gene, CDR1 is SGHVS and CDR2 is FQNEAQ. CDR3 length: 11 amino acids. V lost 0 bases and J 7 bases, leaving 4 bases between the germline ends. The DNA of the CDR3 is TGTGCCAGCAGCTTAGCCGGGGAGCAGTACTTC. It encodes CASSLAGEQYF.

The J gene is TRBJ1-2, the V gene TRBV6-1; D is undetermined. Germline CDR1 reads MNHNS; CDR2 reads SASEGT. V was clipped by 4 bases and J by 0 bases, with 12 bases between them. The CDR3 is 15 residues long. In nucleotides, the CDR3 is TGTGCCAGCAGTGGAAGCCCACGTCCTAACTATGGCTACACCTTC. Translated, it gives CASSGSPRPNYGYTF.

CDR3 protein: CASSLYGRYEKLFF. For the CDR3, the DNA is TGTGCCAGCAGTTTATACGGGAGGTATGAAAAACTGTTTTTT. V is TRBV27 and J is TRBJ1-4; the D is unclear. The CDR3 length is 14 residues. Trimming took off 1 base at V and 6 bases at J, with 9 bases between the two ends. Per germline, CDR1 MNHEY and CDR2 SMNVEV (reference sequence).

The chain combines TRBV28 with TRBJ1-4; D is unresolved. The V end was cut by 5 bases, the J end by 4 bases, with 20 bases between. Germline V gene lookup returns CDR1 MDHEN and CDR2 SYDVKM. The CDR3 is 17 amino acids. CDR3 sequence: CASSSPRFLVGNEKLFF. As DNA, the CDR3 is TGTGCCAGCAGTAGCCCCCGGTTCCTTGTCGGTAATGAAAAACTGTTTTTT.

V gene TRBV10-3 combines with J gene TRBJ2-1; maybe TRBD1 (6 bases). Germline lookup yields CDR1 ENHRY and CDR2 SYGVKD. Trimming left V 2 bases short and J 10 bases short, with 21 bases between. This CDR3 is built from 16 residues. CDR3 coding DNA: TGTGCCATCAGTGAGGGGGACATCCCAACTATTGGGGAGCAGTTCTTC. Amino acids: CAISEGDIPTIGEQFF.

The table lists this clone with a few counts. V is TRBV4-2 and J is TRBJ1-2, with D uncertain. Germline values: CDR1 LGHNA, CDR2 YNFKEQ. The CDR3 has 15 amino acids. Trimming took off 0 bases at V and 2 bases at J, with 10 bases between the two ends. The DNA for the CDR3 is TGTGCCAGCAGCCAAGAGGCCCCTTGGAACTATGGCTACACCTTC. Protein: CASSQEAPWNYGYTF.

The CDR3 sequence: CASSTGLSGGYTF. CDR3 nucleotides: TGTGCCAGCAGCACGGGACTTTCCGGCGGCTACACCTTC. V usage is TRBV27 and J usage is TRBJ1-2; maybe TRBD1 (5 bases). CDR1 MNHEY and CDR2 SMNVEV come from the germline V gene (reference sequence). V was cut by 6 bases and J by 8 bases, with 16 bases left in between. This CDR3 is built from 13 residues.

The chain employs TRBV9 and TRBJ1-1, with 9 bases lining up with TRBD1. The germline gives CDR1 SGDLS, CDR2 YYNGEE. V trimming: 5 bases; J trimming: 5 bases; junction bases outside the gene matches: 7. The CDR3 runs 14 residues. CDR3 sequence: CASSKTGGRTEAFF. The CDR3 DNA reads as TGTGCCAGCAGTAAAACAGGGGGCAGGACTGAAGCTTTCTTT.

CDR3 loop: CASRAATYNSPLHF. CDR3 sequence (DNA): TGTGCCAGCAGGGCCGCAACCTATAATTCACCCCTCCACTTT. This chain connects TRBV6-1 to TRBJ1-6; no reliable D call. Germline V gene sequence: CDR1 MNHNS, CDR2 SASEGT. This CDR3 comprises 14 residues. V gave up 6 bases and J gave up 2 bases, with 8 bases separating them.